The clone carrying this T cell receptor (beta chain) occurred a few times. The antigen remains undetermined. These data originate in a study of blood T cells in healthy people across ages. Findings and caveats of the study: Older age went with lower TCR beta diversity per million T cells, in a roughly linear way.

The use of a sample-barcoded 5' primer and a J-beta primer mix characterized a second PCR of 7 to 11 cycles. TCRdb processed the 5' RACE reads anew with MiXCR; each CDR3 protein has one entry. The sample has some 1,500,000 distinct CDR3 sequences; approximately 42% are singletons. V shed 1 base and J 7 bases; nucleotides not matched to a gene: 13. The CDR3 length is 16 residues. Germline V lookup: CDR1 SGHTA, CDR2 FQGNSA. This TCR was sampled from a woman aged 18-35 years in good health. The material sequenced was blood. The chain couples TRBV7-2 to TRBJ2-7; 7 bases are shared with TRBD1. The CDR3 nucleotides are TGTGCCAGCAGCTTAGGGGGACAGCGATTCGCTGGGGAGCAGTACTTC. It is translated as CASSLGGQRFAGEQYF.